This T cell receptor (beta chain) came from a study of blood T cell repertoires in COVID-19. V lost 5 bases and J 2 bases, leaving 7 bases between the germline ends. CDR3 length: 13 amino acids. Assay used: immunoSEQ multiplex PCR; TCRdb lists only in-frame clones, some missing. The sample consists of approximately 280,000 clones, approximately 88% of them appearing once. The specimen was peripheral blood. This clonotype originated in a man in his fifties with acute or convalescent COVID-19. The genes are TRBV12-3 or TRBV12-4 and TRBJ1-3, with a tentative D call TRBD1 (5 bases). CDR3 in amino acids: CASSKQAGNTIYF. Written as DNA, the CDR3 is TGTGCCAGCAGTAAACAGGCTGGAAACACCATATATTTT.